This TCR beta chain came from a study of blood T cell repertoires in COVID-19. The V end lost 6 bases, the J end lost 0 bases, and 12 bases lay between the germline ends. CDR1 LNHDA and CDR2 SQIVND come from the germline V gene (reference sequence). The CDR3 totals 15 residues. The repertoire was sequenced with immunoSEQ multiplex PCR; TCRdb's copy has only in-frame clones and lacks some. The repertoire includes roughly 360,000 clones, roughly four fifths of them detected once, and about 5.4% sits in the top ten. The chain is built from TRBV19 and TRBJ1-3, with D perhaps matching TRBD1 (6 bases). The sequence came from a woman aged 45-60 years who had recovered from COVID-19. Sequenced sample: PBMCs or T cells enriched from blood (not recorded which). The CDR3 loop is CASRRGGSSGNTIYF. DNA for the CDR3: TGTGCCAGTAGGAGGGGGGGGAGCTCTGGAAACACCATATATTTT.